This T cell receptor (beta chain) was recorded in a study of Ad26.COV2.S vaccination and SARS-CoV-2 variants. Looking at the study overall: The vaccine Ad26.COV2.S was put into the muscle once, or twice with 56 days between.

Germline V gene data show CDR1 as SNHLY and CDR2 as FYNNEI. The V end lost 5 bases, the J end lost 0 bases, and 18 bases lay between the germline ends. The length of the CDR3 is 17 residues. Treatment noted: some 20 received Ad26.COV2.S at low or high dose, single or two shots; about 5 received placebo; per-sample allocation not given. Collection of the samples took place on day 63 after the first injection of vaccine or placebo. Repertoires were generated with immunoSEQ multiplex PCR, while TCRdb's copy carries only in-frame clones and drops some. The sample lists 300,000 to 400,000 clones, around four fifths seen once, with approximately 2.2% in the top ten.

The sequenced sample was peripheral blood, obtained in a trial of Ad26.COV2.S vaccine versus placebo. This clonotype was obtained from a person between 18 and 60 years old who received the Ad26.COV2.S COVID-19 vaccine or a placebo. V gene TRBV2 combines with J gene TRBJ2-3; perhaps TRBD2 as D (6 bases). CDR3 coding DNA: TGTGCCAGCAGTCCGAGCCGGACTATCCGGAGCACAGATACGCAGTATTTT. Translated, it gives CASSPSRTIRSTDTQYF.